This T cell receptor beta chain was sequenced for a study of memory CD8 T cells in hepatitis C reinfection. Sequenced by immunoSEQ multiplex PCR; TCRdb stores in-frame clones only, minus some. This sample yields about 45,000 clones, of which roughly 90% are seen a single time; more than 0.95% belongs to the top ten. Trimming at V came to 4 bases and at J to 5 bases, leaving 7 bases not matched to a gene. This CDR3 is built from 15 residues. CDR1 SQVTM and CDR2 ANQGSEA come from the germline V gene. The time point: peak reinfection, 3 to 8 weeks after reinfection detection. No in vitro expansion preceded TCR sequencing of the sorted cells.

This sequence was found in a man younger than 30 with hepatitis C virus infection. The specimen was naive CD8+ T cells sorted from blood. The chain joins TRBV29-1 to TRBJ2-7; 14 positions match TRBD2. The CDR3 region has the DNA TGCAGCGTTGCGGGACTAGCGGGAGTAGTGGACGAGCAGTACTTC. Translation gives CSVAGLAGVVDEQYF.